These 27 T cell receptor beta chains were sequenced from one sample in a study of cytomegalovirus exposure and HLA in healthy donors. Primers: 60 Vbeta forward and 13 Jbeta reverse. The method was immunoSEQ multiplex PCR; TCRdb's version includes in-frame clones alone and lacks a portion of them. The table has under 200,000 clones, 60% to 85% seen once; the top ten hold around 6%. Sequencing was done on a sample of PBMCs. These receptors were taken from a middle-aged man in good health and CMV-seronegative.

The V and J genes are TRBV7-3 and TRBJ2-7; TRBD1 is a possible D gene (5 bases). With 1 base removed from V and 0 bases from J, the gap between germline ends came to 10 bases. The CDR3 sequence is 15 residues long. The V gene's germline CDR1 is SGHTA and CDR2 FQGTGA. The CDR3, as DNA: TGTGCCAGCAGCTTAAGGCCAGGGTTCTCCTACGAGCAGTACTTC. It specifies CASSLRPGFSYEQYF.

This chain connects TRBV14 to TRBJ2-5, with D perhaps matching TRBD2 (6 bases). Trimming left V 0 bases short and J 4 bases short, with 12 bases between. The CDR3 loop spans 15 amino acids. CDR1 is SGHDN, CDR2 FVKESK, per germline. The CDR3, as DNA: TGTGCCAGCAGCCAAGAACTTGGGGGACTAGAGACCCAGTACTTC. This sequence encodes CASSQELGGLETQYF.

This chain uses TRBV9 with TRBJ1-5, with 7 bases fitting TRBD1. From germline, CDR1 is SGDLS and CDR2 YYNGEE. J lost 0 bases, V lost 5 bases, and 2 bases had no gene match. The CDR3 is 14 amino acids. CDR3 sequence (DNA): TGTGCCAGCAGTCGACAGGGTAGCAATCAGCCCCAGCATTTT. Translating gives CASSRQGSNQPQHF.

This chain connects TRBV11-3 to TRBJ2-3; 7 nucleotides match TRBD2. CDR3 length equals 17 residues. The germline gives CDR1 SGHNT, CDR2 YENEEA. V shed 1 base and J 6 bases; nucleotides not matched to a gene: 13. In DNA, the CDR3 is TGTGCCAGCAGCTTAGGGCGGAAGGGCGGGAGTACGGATACGCAGTATTTT. The encoded protein is CASSLGRKGGSTDTQYF.

The J gene is TRBJ1-2, the V gene TRBV9; 7 bases agree with TRBD1. Trimming at V came to 0 bases and at J to 2 bases, leaving 7 bases not matched to a gene. The CDR3 runs 16 residues. Germline V lookup: CDR1 SGDLS, CDR2 YYNGEE. CDR3 protein: CASSVENRGWNYGYTF. CDR3 nucleotides: TGTGCCAGCAGCGTAGAGAACAGGGGATGGAACTATGGCTACACCTTC.

This clone was counted a single time. The V gene is TRBV30, the J gene TRBJ2-3; D is ambiguous. This CDR3 is built from 12 residues. Per germline, CDR1 GTSNPN and CDR2 SVGIG (reference sequence). Trimming left V 1 base short and J 6 bases short, with 8 bases between. The CDR3 DNA reads TGTGCCTGGAGTGGAGACTGGGATACGCAGTATTTT. This translates into CAWSGDWDTQYF.

The V call is TRBV7-2, the J call TRBJ2-5, with D perhaps matching TRBD2 (6 bases). Germline values: CDR1 SGHTA, CDR2 FQGNSA. V shed 3 bases and J shed 5 bases, with 22 bases lying between them. This CDR3 is built from 17 residues. The CDR3 spells CASSFTSGASGGETQYF. CDR3 nucleotide sequence: TGTGCCAGCAGCTTTACCTCCGGGGCCTCTGGAGGGGAGACCCAGTACTTC. Combining the CDR3 with reference TRBV7-2 and TRBJ2-5 gives the whole variable domain GAGVSQSPSNKVTEKGKDVELRCDPISGHTALYWYRQSLGQGLEFLIYFQGNSAPDKSGLPSDRFSAERTGGSVSTLTIQRTQQEDSAVYLCASSFTSGASGGETQYFGPGTRLLVL.

The rearrangement links TRBV5-1 to TRBJ1-5; D unresolved. V lost 0 bases and J lost 0, with 7 bases in between. The CDR3 is 15 residues long. The germline gives CDR1 SGHRS, CDR2 YFSETQ. The DNA of the CDR3 is TGCGCCAGCAGCTTGGACGGTTTTAGCAATCAGCCCCAGCATTTT. Translating it yields CASSLDGFSNQPQHF.

This chain uses TRBV29-1 with TRBJ2-5; 7 bases agree with TRBD2. From germline, CDR1 is SQVTM and CDR2 ANQGSEA. The CDR3 runs 14 residues. V shed 3 bases and J 1 base; nucleotides not matched to a gene: 5. CDR3 protein: CSVDRWGGQETQYF. In DNA, the CDR3 is TGCAGCGTTGATCGTTGGGGGGGCCAAGAGACCCAGTACTTC. Together with reference TRBV29-1 and TRBJ2-5, the CDR3 gives the full variable domain: SAVISQKPSRDICQRGTSLTIQCQVDSQVTMMFWYRQQPGQSLTLIATANQGSEATYESGFVIDKFPISRPNLTFSTLTVSNMSPEDSSIYLCSVDRWGGQETQYFGPGTRLLVL.

The chain is built from TRBV12-5 and TRBJ2-5, with unresolved D. Trimming shortened V by 2 bases and J by 2 bases, and 3 bases separated the two germline ends. Germline V gene lookup returns CDR1 LGHNT and CDR2 FRNRAP. The CDR3 is 12 amino acids. CDR3 sequence reads: CASGLTQETQYF. The CDR3 region has the DNA TGTGCTAGTGGTTTGACTCAAGAGACCCAGTACTTC.

In this sample, this clone turned up once. J is TRBJ2-3 and V is TRBV18, with 11 nucleotides matching TRBD2. V lost 3 bases to trimming and J lost 1 base; unmatched junction nucleotides: 6. Per the germline V gene, CDR1 is KGHSH and CDR2 is LQKENI. This CDR3 contains 17 residues. CDR3 coding DNA: TGTGCCAGCTCACCTACTTTGACTAGCGGGGGCACAGATACGCAGTATTTT. Translation: CASSPTLTSGGTDTQYF.

With regard to this clone: An end of the junction differs from the germline gene, which may be a read error. In the same sample, other DNA sequences code for this CDR3. The rearrangement uses TRBV9 and TRBJ1-1; D is unclear. Germline V gives CDR1 SGDLS, CDR2 YYNGEE. The CDR3 spans 15 residues. The DNA for the CDR3 is TGCGCCAGCAGCGCCTTACCGGGAGGCTACACTGAAGCTTTCTTT. It specifies CASSALPGGYTEAFF.

The V call is TRBV7-9, the J call TRBJ1-1, with 9 bases that match TRBD1. V was clipped by 4 bases and J by 7 bases; unmatched bases: 7. The CDR3 is made up of 14 amino acids. The germline gives CDR1 SEHNR, CDR2 FQNEAQ (reference sequence). The CDR3 sequence is CASSYLQGANEAFF. The DNA for the CDR3 is TGTGCCAGCAGCTATTTACAGGGGGCTAATGAAGCTTTCTTT.

The V and J genes are TRBV27 and TRBJ1-4; 12 positions match TRBD1. CDR1 is MNHEY and CDR2 is SMNVEV in the germline V gene (reference sequence). The CDR3 sequence is 16 residues long. V lost 5 bases, J lost 4 bases, and 5 bases stayed unmatched. CDR3 DNA: TGTGCCAGCAGTACGGGACAGGGGGCATATAATGAAAAACTGTTTTTT. Its translation is CASSTGQGAYNEKLFF.

This clone was seen a single time. This rearrangement joins TRBV7-9 to TRBJ2-7; D call uncertain. The ends were cut back, 4 bases at V and 1 base at J, with 5 bases in the middle. The germline V gene has CDR1 SEHNR and CDR2 FQNEAQ (reference sequence). This CDR3 is 12 amino acids long. DNA for the CDR3: TGTGCCAGCAGCTATACTTCCTACGAGCAGTACTTC. It yields the protein CASSYTSYEQYF.

The genes are TRBV7-9 and TRBJ2-1, with 10 bases matching TRBD1. CDR1 is SEHNR, CDR2 FQNEAQ, per germline (reference sequence). The length of the CDR3 is 16 residues. After removal of 8 bases from V and 2 bases from J, the junction contained 9 bases not matched to a gene. The CDR3 reads CASEVAGTGAYNEQFF. Written as DNA, the CDR3 is TGTGCCAGCGAAGTTGCGGGGACAGGGGCCTACAATGAGCAGTTCTTC.

The J gene is TRBJ1-2, the V gene TRBV7-2; the D gene is possibly TRBD1 (5 bases). The germline gives CDR1 SGHTA, CDR2 FQGNSA. V lost 0 bases, J lost 0 bases, and 11 bases lay in between. The CDR3 totals 16 residues. The CDR3 coding sequence is TGTGCCAGCAGCTTAGCGGGGGGGACCGCTAACTATGGCTACACCTTC. It encodes CASSLAGGTANYGYTF.

The chain combines TRBV10-2 with TRBJ2-5; 8 bases are shared with TRBD1. Germline V CDR1 and CDR2: WSHSY, SAAADI. There are 14 residues in the CDR3. With V trimmed by 2 bases and J by 4 bases, 3 bases remained unmatched. CDR3 nucleotides: TGCGCCAGCAGTGAGATTGACAGGGGAGAGACCCAGTACTTC. Encoded protein: CASSEIDRGETQYF.

The chain links TRBV2 to TRBJ1-1; 7 bases are shared with TRBD1. Germline CDR1 SNHLY, CDR2 FYNNEI. This CDR3 is 14 amino acids long. The J segment lost 7 bases and the V segment lost 2 bases, leaving 7 bases of the junction unmatched. The DNA of the CDR3 is TGTGCCAGCAGTGAACAGGGACAGTCTATTGAAGCTTTCTTT. This gives the protein CASSEQGQSIEAFF.

CDR3 region: CASSPRTGVYEQYF. For the CDR3, the DNA is TGTGCCAGCAGCCCCCGGACAGGGGTGTACGAGCAGTACTTC. The V and J genes are TRBV9 and TRBJ2-7; 9 positions agree with TRBD1. Germline V gene sequence: CDR1 SGDLS, CDR2 YYNGEE. Trimming at V came to 4 bases and at J to 4 bases, leaving 6 bases not matched to a gene. The CDR3 length is 14 residues.

The chain has TRBV18 and TRBJ2-3; the D gene is possibly TRBD2 (5 bases). CDR1 and CDR2 from the germline V gene are KGHSH and LQKENI. The CDR3 is 15 amino acids. Trimming shortened V by 1 base and J by 0 bases, and 8 bases separated the two germline ends. The CDR3, as DNA: TGTGCCAGCTCACCACTAGCGACTAGCACAGATACGCAGTATTTT. Translated: CASSPLATSTDTQYF. The whole variable domain, remainder taken from reference TRBV18 and TRBJ2-3, is NAGVMQNPRHLVRRRGQEARLRCSPMKGHSHVYWYRQLPEEGLKFMVYLQKENIIDESGMPKERFSAEFPKEGPSILRIQQVVRGDSAAYFCASSPLATSTDTQYFGPGTRLTVL.

This clone has just a few counts. The J gene is TRBJ2-7, the V gene TRBV9; unclear D gene. The germline V and J ends were trimmed by 0 bases and 1 base, with 5 bases remaining between them. From germline, CDR1 is SGDLS and CDR2 YYNGEE. There are 13 residues in the CDR3. The CDR3 nucleotides are TGTGCCAGCAGCGTAGGAGATTCCTACGAGCAGTACTTC. Translating it yields CASSVGDSYEQYF.

This chain uses TRBV6-4 with TRBJ2-3; D unclear. Trimming removed 0 bases at V and 0 bases at J, with 4 bases between. Germline V gives CDR1 MRHNA, CDR2 SNTAGT. CDR3 length: 14 residues. The CDR3 spells CASSDSGSTDTQYF. CDR3 nucleotide sequence: TGTGCCAGCAGTGACTCTGGCAGCACAGATACGCAGTATTTT.

This clone has only a few counts. The V and J genes are TRBV5-4 and TRBJ2-5; D remains ambiguous. CDR3 length: 14 amino acids. Germline V gene sequence: CDR1 SGHNT, CDR2 YYREEE (reference sequence). The V end lost 1 base, the J end lost 3 bases, and 10 bases lay between the germline ends. Here the CDR3 reads CASSLQRSKETQYF. The CDR3, as DNA: TGTGCCAGCAGCTTGCAAAGGAGTAAAGAGACCCAGTACTTC.

The rearrangement joins TRBV27 to TRBJ1-4; D gene uncertain. In germline, CDR1 is MNHEY, CDR2 SMNVEV (reference sequence). V gave up 10 bases and J gave up 8 bases, with 20 bases separating them. The length of the CDR3 is 14 residues. The CDR3 sequence is CATANQVPSEKLFF. Written as DNA, the CDR3 is TGTGCCACCGCGAACCAGGTTCCCAGCGAAAAACTGTTTTTT.

The rearrangement uses TRBV6-5 and TRBJ2-3; tentative D call: TRBD2 (5 bases). The CDR3 is 11 residues long. Trimming took 7 bases from V and 6 from J, leaving 8 bases between them. Germline V gene data show CDR1 as MNHEY and CDR2 as SVGAGI. The CDR3 is CASTRGDTQYF. The CDR3 bases are TGTGCCAGCACCCGAGGGGATACGCAGTATTTT.

In this sample, this clone turned up a few times. The chain is built from TRBV6-5 and TRBJ1-5; tentative D call: TRBD1 (5 bases). Trimming removed 2 bases from V and 4 bases from J, with 9 bases in between. Germline V gene lookup returns CDR1 MNHEY and CDR2 SVGAGI. The CDR3 consists of 14 residues. In nucleotides, the CDR3 is TGTGCCAGCAGTTACAAACGGGGGAATCAGCCCCAGCATTTT. It is translated as CASSYKRGNQPQHF.